This TCR beta chain stems from a study of shared clonotypes between healthy human individuals. The method was immunoSEQ multiplex PCR; TCRdb's version includes in-frame clones alone and lacks a portion of them. In the table there are roughly 2 million clones, around 95% of which are singletons. The CDR3 has 15 residues. The V gene's germline CDR1 is MNHEY and CDR2 SMNVEV (reference sequence). Trimming cost V 3 bases and J 4 bases, with 10 bases left between them. CD4+ cells were split into CD45RA+ naive and CD45RA-negative memory subsets. The rearrangement joins TRBV27 to TRBJ2-6; the D call may be TRBD1 or TRBD2 (5 bases each). The receptor was derived from a man aged 18 to 30 in good health. Sequences were obtained from naive CD4+ T cells sorted from blood. Stated subset: CD45RA+ positively selected. The CDR3 reads CASSFAGRGANVLTF. CDR3 nucleotide sequence: TGTGCCAGCAGTTTCGCAGGGAGAGGGGCCAACGTCCTGACTTTC. Full variable domain (outside the CDR3, taken from reference TRBV27 and TRBJ2-6): EAQVTQNPRYLITVTGKKLTVTCSQNMNHEYMSWYRQDPGLGLRQIYYSMNVEVTDKGDVPEGYKVSRKEKRNFPLILESPSPNQTSLYFCASSFAGRGANVLTFGAGSRLTVL.